There are a few counts of the clone carrying this T cell receptor beta chain. This sample stems from a study of T cell responses to AZD1222 COVID-19 vaccine. Study summary: Pooling was applied to second doses at about 4 or about 12 weeks.

CDR1 and CDR2 from the germline V gene are MDHEN and SYDVKM. The CDR3 is made up of 16 amino acids. V lost 4 bases and J lost 4; bases outside the gene matches: 12. Sequencing used immunoSEQ multiplex PCR; TCRdb keeps in-frame clones, though not all of them. Counted here are 75,000 to 90,000 clones, 86% occurring once; the ten biggest clones make up 8.7%. The chain couples TRBV28 to TRBJ2-5; 7 nucleotides line up with TRBD1. The receptor comes from an adult in good health. The sequencing here drew on peripheral blood, taken on day 0 of AZD1222 vaccination. The CDR3 bases are TGTGCCAGCAGTTCCTCCAGGGGACAGCGGTCAGAGACCCAGTACTTC. Encoded protein: CASSSSRGQRSETQYF.